The 5 T cell receptor beta chains below were found in one sample sequenced in a study of control samples from healthy donors and cancer patients. Clones were sequenced by immunoSEQ multiplex PCR, and TCRdb holds only the in-frame ones, with some missing. The sample contains 130,000 or so clones, approximately 89% of which appear only once. Sequencing input: blood. The receptors were gathered from a man aged 55 to 70 in good health.

The chain is built from TRBV6-1 and TRBJ1-5; TRBD1 might be the D (6 bases). V dropped 0 bases and J dropped 3 bases, with 9 bases sitting between them. Germline values: CDR1 MNHNS, CDR2 SASEGT. The CDR3 has 15 residues. CDR3 sequence reads: CASSEAGQNNQPQHF. Here the CDR3 DNA reads TGTGCCAGCAGTGAAGCAGGACAGAACAATCAGCCCCAGCATTTT.

This clone was seen a single time. The CDR3 bases are TGTGCCAGCAGCCCGGGGACAGGGGCAGATACGCAGTATTTT. Translated: CASSPGTGADTQYF. This chain connects TRBV7-2 to TRBJ2-3; TRBD1 aligns across 10 bases. Germline trimming cut 5 bases from V and 4 bases from J; bases unmatched to any gene: 3. CDR3 length equals 14 residues. Germline values: CDR1 SGHTA, CDR2 FQGNSA. Drawing the rest from reference TRBV7-2 and TRBJ2-3, the complete variable domain is GAGVSQSPSNKVTEKGKDVELRCDPISGHTALYWYRQSLGQGLEFLIYFQGNSAPDKSGLPSDRFSAERTGGSVSTLTIQRTQQEDSAVYLCASSPGTGADTQYFGPGTRLTVL.

V and J are TRBV2 and TRBJ2-2; D is unresolved. Germline assignment: CDR1 SNHLY and CDR2 FYNNEI. V dropped 4 bases and J dropped 5 bases, with 8 bases sitting between them. The CDR3 sequence is 13 residues long. CDR3 coding DNA: TGTGCCAGCAGTGGGAGTGGGACCGGGGAGCTGTTTTTT. Its translation: CASSGSGTGELFF.

The J gene is TRBJ2-7, the V gene TRBV7-8; D perhaps matches TRBD2 (5 bases). This CDR3 contains 17 residues. Trimming removed 3 bases from V and 2 bases from J, with 20 bases in between. The germline gives CDR1 SGHVS, CDR2 FQNEAQ. The CDR3 spells CASSFLGVGTGTYEQYF. Written as DNA, the CDR3 is TGTGCCAGCAGCTTTCTCGGGGTGGGAACTGGAACCTACGAGCAGTACTTC.

The DNA for the CDR3 is TGTGCCAGCAGTTTTTTTGGGCTAGCCTCTGGTGAGCAGTTCTTC. As protein: CASSFFGLASGEQFF. The genes are TRBV28 and TRBJ2-1; possible D gene TRBD2, 5 bases. V was cut by 3 bases and J by 9 bases, with 18 bases left in between. Germline V gene sequence: CDR1 MDHEN, CDR2 SYDVKM. The CDR3 sequence is 15 residues long.